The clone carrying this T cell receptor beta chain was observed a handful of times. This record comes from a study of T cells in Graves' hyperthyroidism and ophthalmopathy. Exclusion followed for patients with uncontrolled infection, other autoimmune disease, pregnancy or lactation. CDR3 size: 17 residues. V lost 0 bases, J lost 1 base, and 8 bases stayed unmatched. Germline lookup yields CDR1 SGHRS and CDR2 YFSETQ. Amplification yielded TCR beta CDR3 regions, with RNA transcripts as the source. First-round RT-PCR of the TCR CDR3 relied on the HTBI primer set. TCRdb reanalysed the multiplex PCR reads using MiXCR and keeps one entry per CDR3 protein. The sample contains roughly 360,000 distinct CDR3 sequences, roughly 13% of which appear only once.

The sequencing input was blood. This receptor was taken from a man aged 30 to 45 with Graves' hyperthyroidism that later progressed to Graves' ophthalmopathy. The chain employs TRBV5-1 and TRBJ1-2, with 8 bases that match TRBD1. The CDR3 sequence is CASSLASYRGNNYGYTF. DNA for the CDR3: TGCGCCAGCAGCTTGGCTTCCTACAGGGGGAATAACTATGGCTACACCTTC. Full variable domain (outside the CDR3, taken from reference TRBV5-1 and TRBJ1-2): KAGVTQTPRYLIKTRGQQVTLSCSPISGHRSVSWYQQTPGQGLQFLFEYFSETQRNKGNFPGRFSGRQFSNSRSEMNVSTLELGDSALYLCASSLASYRGNNYGYTFGSGTRLTVV.